This T cell receptor (beta chain) was obtained from a study of blood T cell repertoires in COVID-19. Clones were sequenced by immunoSEQ multiplex PCR, and TCRdb holds only the in-frame ones, with some missing. Seen here are over 75,000 clones, around four fifths observed once, and the top ten hold more than 9.5%. This CDR3 has 14 residues. The V and J ends lost 6 bases and 5 bases respectively, with 16 bases between them. Germline lookup yields CDR1 MNHEY and CDR2 SMNVEV (reference sequence). The rearrangement joins TRBV27 to TRBJ1-2, with D perhaps matching TRBD1 (6 bases). The sample was peripheral blood. The clonotype was recovered from a human donor in a cohort sampled during active COVID-19. CDR3 coding DNA: TGTGCCAGCAGGGGTGACAGGCTACCTTATGGCTACACCTTC. Amino acid sequence: CASRGDRLPYGYTF.